This T cell receptor beta chain was captured by sequencing in a study of T-cell reconstitution after alpha-beta-depleted transplantation in children. Notes on the study in general: Reportedly, roughly two months post-transplant, alpha-beta T cells arose from several hundred expanded graft clones. After one year, T-cell counts and TCRbeta diversity mostly came from new T cells.

TCRbeta library preparation incorporated unique molecular identifiers. MiXCR, run by TCRdb on the PCR reads, gives a single entry per CDR3 protein. The profile shows more than 300,000 distinct CDR3 sequences, around 16% of them singletons. This clonotype was counted only a few times. Its antigen is not identified. The V gene's germline CDR1 is SGHRS and CDR2 YFSETQ. This CDR3 spans 15 amino acids. V was clipped by 0 bases and J by 4 bases, with 11 bases between them. The sequence was obtained from a male patient aged 2 to 9 who had a stem cell transplant for acute lymphoblastic leukemia, so the T cells may come from the graft donor. This sequence joins TRBV5-1 and TRBJ2-1, with D tentatively TRBD1 (6 bases). Sequencing used PBMCs, mostly from graft donor cells, obtained 360 days after TCRalphabeta/CD19-depleted stem cell transplant. The CDR3 sequence is CASSLGDKSYNEQFF. CDR3 in DNA: TGCGCCAGCAGCTTGGGGGACAAGTCGTACAATGAGCAGTTCTTC.